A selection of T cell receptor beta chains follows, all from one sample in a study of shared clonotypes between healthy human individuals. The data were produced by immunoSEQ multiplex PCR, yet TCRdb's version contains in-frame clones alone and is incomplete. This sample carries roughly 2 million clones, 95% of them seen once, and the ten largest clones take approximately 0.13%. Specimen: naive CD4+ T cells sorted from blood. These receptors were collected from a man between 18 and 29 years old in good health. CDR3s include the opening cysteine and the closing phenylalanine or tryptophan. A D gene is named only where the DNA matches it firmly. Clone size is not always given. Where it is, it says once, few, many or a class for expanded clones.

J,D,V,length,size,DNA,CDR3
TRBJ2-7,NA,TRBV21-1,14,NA,TGTGCCACCCCAGGGTGGGGGAGCTCCTACGAGCAGTACTTC,CATPGWGSSYEQYF
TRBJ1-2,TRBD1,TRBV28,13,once,TGTGCCAGCAGTTCACTGACAGGGGGTGGCTACACCTTC,CASSSLTGGGYTF
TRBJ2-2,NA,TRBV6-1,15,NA,TGTGCCAGCAGTGCGTCACAGACACTCACCGGGGAGCTGTTTTTT,CASSASQTLTGELFF
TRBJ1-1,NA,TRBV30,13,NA,TGTGCCTGGAGGGGGACATCCTACACTGAAGCTTTCTTT,CAWRGTSYTEAFF
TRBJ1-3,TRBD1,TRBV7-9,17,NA,TGTGCCAGCAGCTTTGAAGCGAAGCAGGGGGTAGGAAACACCATATATTTT,CASSFEAKQGVGNTIYF
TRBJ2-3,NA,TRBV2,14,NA,TGTGCCAGCATACCCCCAGGGCGCACAGATACGCAGTATTTT,CASIPPGRTDTQYF
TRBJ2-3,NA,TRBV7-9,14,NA,TGTGCCAGCAGCTTATCCTCGTCCGCAGATACGCAGTATTTT,CASSLSSSADTQYF
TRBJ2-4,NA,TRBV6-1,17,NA,TGTGCCAGCAGTGAAGTACGAACGTTTTGGGCCAAAAACATTCAGTACTTC,CASSEVRTFWAKNIQYF
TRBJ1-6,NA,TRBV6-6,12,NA,TGTGCCAGCAGTTACCCTGGTGGTCGGCTCCACTTT,CASSYPGGRLHF
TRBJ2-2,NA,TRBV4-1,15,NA,TGCGCCAGCAGCCAAAACCTATTGAACACCGGGGAGCTGTTTTTT,CASSQNLLNTGELFF
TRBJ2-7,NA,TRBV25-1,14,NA,TGTGCCAGCTCCCCGGCGGGCAGCTCCTACGAGCAGTACTTC,CASSPAGSSYEQYF
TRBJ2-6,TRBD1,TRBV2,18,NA,TGTGCCAGCAGCCGCGGACAGGGGAACCTCTCTGGGGCCAACGTCCTGACTTTC,CASSRGQGNLSGANVLTF
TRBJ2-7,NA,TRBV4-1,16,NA,TGCGCCAGCAGCCGATTCGACGGGCTGGGGATGGACGAGCAGTACTTC,CASSRFDGLGMDEQYF
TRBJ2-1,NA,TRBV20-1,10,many,TGCAGTGCTTATAGCAGTGAGCAGTTCTTC,CSAYSSEQFF
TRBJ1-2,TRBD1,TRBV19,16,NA,TGTGCCAGTAGTATTACGACGGGACAGGGGATCTATGGCTACACCTTC,CASSITTGQGIYGYTF
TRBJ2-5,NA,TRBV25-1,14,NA,TGTGCCAGCAGTGAATGGGGCAGGGGACAGACCCAGTACTTC,CASSEWGRGQTQYF
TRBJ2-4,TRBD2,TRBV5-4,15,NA,TGTGCCAGCAGCTTGTCCCAGCGGGAGACGGACATTCAGTACTTC,CASSLSQRETDIQYF
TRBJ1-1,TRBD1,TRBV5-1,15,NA,TGCGCCAGCAGCTTAGCAGGGGGTCTGAACACTGAAGCTTTCTTT,CASSLAGGLNTEAFF
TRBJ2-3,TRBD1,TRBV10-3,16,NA,TGTGCCATCAGTGATAACGACAGGGGAGGATCAGATACGCAGTATTTT,CAISDNDRGGSDTQYF
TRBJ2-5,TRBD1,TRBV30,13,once,TGTGCCTGGAGCAGGGGGCCTGGGGAGACCCAGTACTTC,CAWSRGPGETQYF